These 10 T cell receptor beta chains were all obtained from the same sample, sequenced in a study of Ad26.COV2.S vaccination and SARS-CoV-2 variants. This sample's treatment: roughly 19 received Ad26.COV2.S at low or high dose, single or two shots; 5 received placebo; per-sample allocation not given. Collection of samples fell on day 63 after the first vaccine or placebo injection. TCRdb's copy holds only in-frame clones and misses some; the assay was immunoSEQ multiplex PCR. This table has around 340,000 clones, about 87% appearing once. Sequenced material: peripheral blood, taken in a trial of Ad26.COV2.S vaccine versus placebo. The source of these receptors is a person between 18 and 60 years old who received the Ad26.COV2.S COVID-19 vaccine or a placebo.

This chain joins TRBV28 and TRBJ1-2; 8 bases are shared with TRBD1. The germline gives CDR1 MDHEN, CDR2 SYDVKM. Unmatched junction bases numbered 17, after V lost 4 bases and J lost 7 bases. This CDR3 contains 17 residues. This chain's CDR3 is CASSSEGATGAPGGYTF. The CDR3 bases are TGTGCCAGCAGTTCCGAAGGGGCGACAGGGGCACCGGGTGGCTACACCTTC.

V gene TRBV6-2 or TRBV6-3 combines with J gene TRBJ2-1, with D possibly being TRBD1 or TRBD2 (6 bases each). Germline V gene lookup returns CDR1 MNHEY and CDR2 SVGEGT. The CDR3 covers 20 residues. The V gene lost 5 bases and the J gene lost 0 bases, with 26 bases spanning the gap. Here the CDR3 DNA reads TGTGCCAGCAGTACCATAAGGCGGACGGGGGCCAGGAGCTCCTACAATGAGCAGTTCTTC. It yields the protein CASSTIRRTGARSSYNEQFF.

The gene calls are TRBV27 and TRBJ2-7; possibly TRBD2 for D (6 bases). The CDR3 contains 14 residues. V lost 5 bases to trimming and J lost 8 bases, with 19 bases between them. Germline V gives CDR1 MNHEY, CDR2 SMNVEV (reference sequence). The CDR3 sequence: CASSISGAPQKQYF. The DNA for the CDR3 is TGTGCCAGCAGTATTAGCGGAGCCCCCCAGAAGCAGTACTTC.

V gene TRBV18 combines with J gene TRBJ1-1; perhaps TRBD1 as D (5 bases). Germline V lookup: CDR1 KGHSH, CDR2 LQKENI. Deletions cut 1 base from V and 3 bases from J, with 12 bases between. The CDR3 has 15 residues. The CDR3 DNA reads TGTGCCAGCTCACCACTTCAGGGTTTGGACACTGAAGCTTTCTTT. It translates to CASSPLQGLDTEAFF.

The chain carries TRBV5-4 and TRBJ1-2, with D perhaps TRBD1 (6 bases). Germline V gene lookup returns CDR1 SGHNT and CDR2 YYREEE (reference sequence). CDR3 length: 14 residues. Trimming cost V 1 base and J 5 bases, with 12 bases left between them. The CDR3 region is CASSLRGRRYGYTF. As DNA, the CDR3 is TGTGCCAGCAGCTTGAGGGGGAGGAGGTATGGCTACACCTTC. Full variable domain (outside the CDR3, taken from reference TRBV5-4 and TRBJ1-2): ETGVTQSPTHLIKTRGQQVTLRCSSQSGHNTVSWYQQALGQGPQFIFQYYREEENGRGNFPPRFSGLQFPNYSSELNVNALELDDSALYLCASSLRGRRYGYTFGSGTRLTVV.

CDR3 amino acids: CASNGEGMNTEAFF. The CDR3 nucleotides read TGTGCCAGCAATGGAGAGGGCATGAACACTGAAGCTTTCTTT. The chain recombines TRBV6-6 with TRBJ1-1; D unresolved. Germline values: CDR1 MNHNY, CDR2 SVGAGI (reference sequence). The CDR3 runs to 14 residues. V gave up 7 bases and J gave up 0 bases, with 12 bases separating them.

The CDR3 region is CASSLGLAGRGNTEAFF. In DNA, the CDR3 is TGTGCCAGCAGCTTAGGTCTGGCAGGCCGGGGGAACACTGAAGCTTTCTTT. The chain has TRBV7-9 and TRBJ1-1; no clear D gene. Deletions cut 1 base from V and 1 base from J, with 16 bases between. This CDR3 is built from 17 residues. Germline lookup yields CDR1 SEHNR and CDR2 FQNEAQ (reference sequence).

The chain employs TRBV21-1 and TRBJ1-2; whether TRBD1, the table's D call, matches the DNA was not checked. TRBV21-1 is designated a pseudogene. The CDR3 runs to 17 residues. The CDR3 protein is CASSGRGRAPANYGYTF. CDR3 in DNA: TGTGCCAGCAGCGGAAGGGGTAGGGCCCCAGCTAACTATGGCTACACCTTC.

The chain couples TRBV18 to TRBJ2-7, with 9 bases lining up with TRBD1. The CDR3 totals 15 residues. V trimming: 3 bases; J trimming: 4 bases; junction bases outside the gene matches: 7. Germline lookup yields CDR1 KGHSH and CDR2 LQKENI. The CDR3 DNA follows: TGTGCCAGCTCACCCACGGGACAGGGCAGTTACGAGCAGTACTTC. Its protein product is CASSPTGQGSYEQYF.

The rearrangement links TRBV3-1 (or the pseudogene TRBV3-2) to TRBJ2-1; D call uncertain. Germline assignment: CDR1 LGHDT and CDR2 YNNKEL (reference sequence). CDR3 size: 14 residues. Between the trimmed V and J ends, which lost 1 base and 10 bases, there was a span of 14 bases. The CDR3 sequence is CASSQAASFSEQFF. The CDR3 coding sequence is TGTGCCAGCAGCCAAGCGGCTTCCTTCAGCGAGCAGTTCTTC.